What follows are 2 T cell receptor beta chains derived from one specimen sequenced in a study of T cells after posttransplantation cyclophosphamide. Treatment was busulfan-fludarabine conditioning, a marrow graft, and cyclophosphamide on days +3 and +4. The assay was immunoSEQ multiplex PCR, and TCRdb's table has in-frame clones only and misses some. The sample has over 9,000 clones; about nine tenths are singletons. The source was PBMCs, collected after allogeneic stem cell transplant with posttransplant cyclophosphamide. These receptor sequences come from a female patient between 25 and 45 years old who received an allogeneic stem cell transplant from an unrelated donor, was CMV-positive, and had no GVHD. Some T cells may be transferred from the graft donor.

The rearrangement uses TRBV28 and TRBJ2-3; D possibly corresponds to TRBD1 (5 bases). The CDR3 has 13 residues. From germline, CDR1 is MDHEN and CDR2 SYDVKM. V lost 10 bases and J lost 2, with 13 bases in between. For the CDR3, the DNA is TGTGCCACCAGAGACAGAATCACAGATACGCAGTATTTT. It specifies CATRDRITDTQYF. The variable domain in full, with the rest retrieved from reference TRBV28 and TRBJ2-3, is DVKVTQSSRYLVKRTGEKVFLECVQDMDHENMFWYRQDPGLGLRLIYFSYDVKMKEKGDIPEGYSVSREKKERFSLILESASTNQTSMYLCATRDRITDTQYFGPGTRLTVL.

V usage is TRBV18 and J usage is TRBJ1-2; 7 bases match TRBD1. This CDR3 comprises 14 residues. CDR1 and CDR2 (germline): KGHSH, LQKENI. Germline trimming cut 3 bases from V and 2 bases from J; bases unmatched to any gene: 3. CDR3 protein: CASSPIQGNYGYTF. In DNA, the CDR3 is TGTGCCAGCTCACCGATACAGGGGAACTATGGCTACACCTTC.